These 6 T cell receptor beta chains originate from one sample sequenced in a study of low-dose radiotherapy and immunotherapy resistance in tumors. First-strand cDNA relied on TRAV- and TRBV-specific primers spanning alpha and beta chains. Both a constant-region primer and a V-primer adapter served to amplify TCRs across 15 to 20 PCR cycles. TCRdb re-called the reads through MiXCR, storing one row per CDR3 protein. This sample has around 60,000 distinct CDR3 sequences, with around a quarter found just once. The time point: after trial treatment. Treatment: LDRT plus nivolumab, ipilimumab, low-dose cyclophosphamide and aspirin (RACIN trial). The specimen comprised PBMCs, sampled after low-dose radiotherapy plus immunotherapy. The receptors derive from a male donor with prostate cancer.

The V gene is TRBV20-1, the J gene TRBJ2-1; tentatively, D is TRBD1 or TRBD2 (5 bases each). Germline CDR1 reads DFQATT; CDR2 reads SNEGSKA (reference sequence). CDR3 length: 14 residues. V lost 6 bases to trimming and J lost 9 bases, with 21 bases between them. The CDR3 spells CSASVPGGAGEQFF. The CDR3 nucleotides are TGCAGTGCCAGCGTCCCCGGTGGGGCGGGTGAGCAGTTCTTC.

On this clonotype: A far bigger clonotype differs at one base, so this is likely a read error. This chain connects TRBV2 to TRBJ2-4, with a tentative D call TRBD1 (5 bases). V was trimmed by 6 bases and J by 13 bases, leaving 22 bases between them. Germline V CDR1 and CDR2: SNHLY, FYNNEI. The CDR3 is made up of 14 amino acids. CDR3 nucleotide sequence: TGTGCCAGCAGCCTCGCTGCTCAGGGCTATGAGCAGTACTTC. Translated: CASSLAAQGYEQYF.

This clonotype was detected ten times or more. This rearrangement joins TRBV27 to TRBJ1-1, with 7 bases lining up with TRBD1. Germline V CDR1 and CDR2: MNHEY, SMNVEV (reference sequence). The CDR3 spans 17 residues. The junction had 7 bases not matched to a gene; V was cut back by 0 bases and J by 0 bases. The CDR3 is CASSLSFTGELNTEAFF. In DNA, the CDR3 is TGTGCCAGCAGTTTATCCTTCACAGGGGAATTGAACACTGAAGCTTTCTTT.

This clonotype was seen at least ten times. The chain links TRBV28 to TRBJ1-5; D gene unclear. The V end was cut by 6 bases, the J end by 6 bases, with 9 bases between. CDR3 length: 12 residues. Germline lookup yields CDR1 MDHEN and CDR2 SYDVKM. CDR3: CASRNGGQPQHF. CDR3 DNA: TGTGCCAGCAGAAACGGTGGTCAGCCCCAGCATTTT.

Many counts were recorded for this clonotype. The V and J genes are TRBV4-2 and TRBJ1-5, with 12 bases lining up with TRBD1. The CDR3 consists of 15 residues. Unmatched junction bases numbered 7, after V lost 8 bases and J lost 5 bases. The germline gives CDR1 LGHNA, CDR2 YNFKEQ. The DNA for the CDR3 is TGTGCCAGCGCCACCGGGACAGGGGGCGATCAGCCCCAGCATTTT. As protein: CASATGTGGDQPQHF.

This clonotype was detected a few times. The gene calls are TRBV28 and TRBJ2-7; the D is unclear. The ends were cut back, 2 bases at V and 2 bases at J, with 7 bases in the middle. The CDR3 contains 13 residues. Germline V gives CDR1 MDHEN, CDR2 SYDVKM. CDR3 nucleotides: TGTGCCAGCAGTTTACAGCTAGCCTACGAGCAGTACTTC. It is translated as CASSLQLAYEQYF.